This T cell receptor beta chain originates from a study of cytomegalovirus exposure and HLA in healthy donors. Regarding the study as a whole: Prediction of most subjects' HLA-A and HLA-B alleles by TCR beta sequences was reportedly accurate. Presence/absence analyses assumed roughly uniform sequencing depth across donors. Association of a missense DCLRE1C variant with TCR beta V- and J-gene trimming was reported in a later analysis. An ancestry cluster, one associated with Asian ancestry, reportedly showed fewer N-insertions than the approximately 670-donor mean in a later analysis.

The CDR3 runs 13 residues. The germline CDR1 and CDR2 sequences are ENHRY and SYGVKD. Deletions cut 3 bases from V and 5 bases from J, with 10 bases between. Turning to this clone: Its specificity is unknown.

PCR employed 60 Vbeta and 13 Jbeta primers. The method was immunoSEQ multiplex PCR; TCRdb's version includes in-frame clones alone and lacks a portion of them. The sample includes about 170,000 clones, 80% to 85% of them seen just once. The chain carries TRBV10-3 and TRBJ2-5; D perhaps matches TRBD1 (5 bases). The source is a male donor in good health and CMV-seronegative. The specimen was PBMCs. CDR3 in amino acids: CAISERQPETQYF. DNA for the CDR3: TGTGCCATCAGTGAAAGACAGCCTGAGACCCAGTACTTC.